The clone carrying this T cell receptor (beta chain) was detected many times. The antigen remains unidentified. This entry belongs to a study of T-cell memory formation after mild COVID-19. Study results and caveats: Mostly located in CM and EM were contracting CD4+ clones, with contracting CD8+ clones located in EMRA. Pre-infection memory carried some responding clones, suggesting that cross-reactive memory joined. Among clones contracting day 15 to 85, CD4/CD8 was balanced, whereas later expanders leaned CD4+.

5'RACE primed from the constant segment yielded TCR alpha and TCR beta cDNA libraries bearing sample barcodes and UMIs. Using its own MiXCR run on the 5' RACE reads, TCRdb lists one record per CDR3 protein. This sample carries about 270,000 distinct CDR3 sequences, about 20% of them seen once, and the ten largest clones take roughly 23%. The V gene lost 7 bases and the J gene lost 6 bases, with 18 bases spanning the gap. The CDR3 extends over 14 amino acids. Germline V lookup: CDR1 SGHRS, CDR2 YFSETQ. The gene calls are TRBV5-1 and TRBJ2-3, with D possibly being TRBD1 (5 bases). Sequences were obtained from PBMCs or a T cell subset sorted from them (not recorded which). The TCR sequence derives from a man in his late teens or twenties who had mild COVID-19 (a few samples of this study predate the infection). Cell type and time point are not known. DNA of the CDR3: TGCGCCAGCTCTCTTGGACACTCAGTTGATACGCAGTATTTT. This sequence encodes CASSLGHSVDTQYF.